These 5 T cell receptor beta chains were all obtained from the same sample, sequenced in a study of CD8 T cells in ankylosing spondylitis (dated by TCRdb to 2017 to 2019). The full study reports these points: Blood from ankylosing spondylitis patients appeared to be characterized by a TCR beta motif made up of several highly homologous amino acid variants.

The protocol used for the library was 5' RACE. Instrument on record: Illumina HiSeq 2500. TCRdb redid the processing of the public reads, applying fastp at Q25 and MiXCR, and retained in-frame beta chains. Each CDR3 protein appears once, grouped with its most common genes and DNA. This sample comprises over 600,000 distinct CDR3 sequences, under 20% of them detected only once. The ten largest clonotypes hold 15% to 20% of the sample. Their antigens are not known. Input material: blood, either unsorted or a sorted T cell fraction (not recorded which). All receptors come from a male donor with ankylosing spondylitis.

The CDR3 DNA is TGTGCCAGCAGGGCCGGGACAGGGGGATCTGGCTACACCTTC. Amino acid sequence: CASRAGTGGSGYTF. The rearrangement joins TRBV12-3 or TRBV12-4 to TRBJ1-2; 11 positions agree with TRBD1. V was pared by 6 bases and J by 7 bases, with 7 bases of the junction left unmatched. This CDR3 is built from 14 residues.

The CDR3 bases are TGTGCCAGCAGCAACAGACAGGGCTGGGGGCCCCAGCATTTT. Residues: CASSNRQGWGPQHF. The chain combines TRBV12-3 or TRBV12-4 with TRBJ1-5; 7 nucleotides agree with TRBD1. The CDR3 loop spans 14 amino acids. The V segment lost 6 bases and the J segment 9 bases; nucleotides outside the gene matches: 11.

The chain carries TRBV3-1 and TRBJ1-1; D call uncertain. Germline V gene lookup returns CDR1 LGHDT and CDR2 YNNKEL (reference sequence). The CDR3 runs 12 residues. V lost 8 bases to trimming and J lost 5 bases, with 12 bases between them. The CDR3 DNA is TGTGCCAGCGGAGGGCTGGGAACTGAAGCTTTCTTT. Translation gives CASGGLGTEAFF.

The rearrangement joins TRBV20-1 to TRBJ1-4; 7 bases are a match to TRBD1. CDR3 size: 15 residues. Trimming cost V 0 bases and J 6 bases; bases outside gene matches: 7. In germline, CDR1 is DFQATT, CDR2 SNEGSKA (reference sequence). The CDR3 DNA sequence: TGCAGTGCTAGAGATCTGGCAGGGGGGGATGAAAAACTGTTTTTT. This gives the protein CSARDLAGGDEKLFF.

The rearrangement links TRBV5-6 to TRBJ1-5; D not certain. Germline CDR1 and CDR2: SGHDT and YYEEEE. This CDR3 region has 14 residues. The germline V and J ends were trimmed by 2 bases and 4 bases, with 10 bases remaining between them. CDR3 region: CASSFPGQNQPQHF. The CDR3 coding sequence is TGTGCCAGCAGCTTCCCCGGGCAGAATCAGCCCCAGCATTTT.